These T cell receptor beta chains were read from a single sample in a study of cytomegalovirus exposure and HLA in healthy donors. Method: immunoSEQ multiplex PCR; TCRdb's copy keeps in-frame clones and lacks some. The sample lists some 85,000 clones, less than 85% seen once, with 2% to 2.5% in the top ten. The specimen was PBMCs. All receptors come from a woman aged 45-60 years in good health and CMV-seronegative. Each CDR3 is given with its conserved first and last residue. The D gene is left open where the match is weak. Clone size appears in some rows only: once, few, many, or a class for an expanded clone.

>TRBJ2-2|NA|TRBV5-1|TRBD1
TGCGCCAGCAGCTCAAGGGACAGGGTAGGGACCGGGGAGCTGTTTTTT
CASSSRDRVGTGELFF
>TRBJ2-7|NA|TRBV18|TRBD2
TGTGCCAGCTCACGAAACCCAGCCCCCCCGGGAGGGCTTTCCTTCTCCTACGAGCAGTACTTC
CASSRNPAPPGGLSFSYEQYF
>TRBJ1-6|NA|TRBV9|NA
TGTGCCAGCAGCACCTATGGGGGGTCCTCATCACCCCTCCACTTT
CASSTYGGSSSPLHF
>TRBJ1-5|NA|TRBV2|NA
TGTGCCAGCAGTGAAGGGTGGACAGAAGATGTGAGTCAGCCCCAGCATTTT
CASSEGWTEDVSQPQHF
>TRBJ2-2|few|TRBV6-5|NA
TGTGCCAGCAGGTTTTCTACTAACACCGGGGAGCTGTTTTTT
CASRFSTNTGELFF
>TRBJ2-2|NA|TRBV19|TRBD2
TGTGCCAGTAGTGGAGGGATACTAGCGGGGGGGAACACCGGGGAGCTGTTTTTT
CASSGGILAGGNTGELFF
>TRBJ2-1|NA|TRBV4-2|TRBD2
TGTGCCAGCAGCCCGTTGGACGGGAGGGCCGGGGATGAGCAGTTCTTC
CASSPLDGRAGDEQFF
>TRBJ2-7|NA|TRBV5-4|NA
TGTGCCAGCAGCTTGGGATCTTATTTTCGGGGCTACGAGCAGTACTTC
CASSLGSYFRGYEQYF
>TRBJ1-4|NA|TRBV7-9|NA
TGTGCCAGCAGCTTATCTGAGGGAGGTAATGAAAAACTGTTTTTT
CASSLSEGGNEKLFF
>TRBJ2-2|NA|TRBV5-1|TRBD1
TGCGCCAGCAGCTTGGCGGGACAGAGGAACACCGGGGAGCTGTTTTTT
CASSLAGQRNTGELFF
>TRBJ2-1|NA|TRBV29-1|TRBD2
TGCAGCGGGGCCCTAGCGGGAGGTGTCAATGAGCAGTTCTTC
CSGALAGGVNEQFF
>TRBJ2-5|NA|TRBV19|NA
TGTGCCAGTAGCGGACTATCAGGGACCCAGTACTTC
CASSGLSGTQYF
>TRBJ2-7|NA|TRBV28|NA
TGTGCCAGCAGCCATCCGGGAAACTACGAGCAGTACTTC
CASSHPGNYEQYF
>TRBJ2-7|NA|TRBV28|TRBD2
TGTGCCAGCAGTCTTCCGGGACTAGGAGGCTACGAGCAGTACTTC
CASSLPGLGGYEQYF
>TRBJ1-4|NA|TRBV4-3|NA
TGCGCCAGCAGCCACCTCGGAGAAGGGGCTAATGAAAAACTGTTTTTT
CASSHLGEGANEKLFF
>TRBJ2-3|few|TRBV5-1|NA
TGCGCCAGCAGCTTGGTGTCTAGCGGCACAGATACGCAGTATTTT
CASSLVSSGTDTQYF